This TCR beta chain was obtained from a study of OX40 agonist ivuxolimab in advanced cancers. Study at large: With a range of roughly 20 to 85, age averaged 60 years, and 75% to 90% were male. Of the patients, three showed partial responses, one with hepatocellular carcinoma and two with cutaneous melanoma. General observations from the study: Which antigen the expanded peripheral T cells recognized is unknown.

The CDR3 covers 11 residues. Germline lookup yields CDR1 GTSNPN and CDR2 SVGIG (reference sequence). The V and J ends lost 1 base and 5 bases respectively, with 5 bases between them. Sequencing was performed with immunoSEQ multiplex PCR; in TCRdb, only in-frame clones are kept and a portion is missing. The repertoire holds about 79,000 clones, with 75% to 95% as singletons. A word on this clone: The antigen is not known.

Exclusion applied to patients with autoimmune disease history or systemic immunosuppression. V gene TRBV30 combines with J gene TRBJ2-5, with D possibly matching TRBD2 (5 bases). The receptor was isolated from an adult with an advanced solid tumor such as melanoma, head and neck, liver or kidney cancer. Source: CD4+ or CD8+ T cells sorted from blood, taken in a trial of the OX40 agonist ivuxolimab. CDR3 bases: TGTGCCTGGAGTGGCGGGGAGACCCAGTACTTC. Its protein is CAWSGGETQYF. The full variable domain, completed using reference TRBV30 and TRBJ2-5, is SQTIHQWPATLVQPVGSPLSLECTVEGTSNPNLYWYRQAAGRGLQLLFYSVGIGQISSEVPQNLSASRPQDRQFILSSKKLLLSDSGFYLCAWSGGETQYFGPGTRLLVL.